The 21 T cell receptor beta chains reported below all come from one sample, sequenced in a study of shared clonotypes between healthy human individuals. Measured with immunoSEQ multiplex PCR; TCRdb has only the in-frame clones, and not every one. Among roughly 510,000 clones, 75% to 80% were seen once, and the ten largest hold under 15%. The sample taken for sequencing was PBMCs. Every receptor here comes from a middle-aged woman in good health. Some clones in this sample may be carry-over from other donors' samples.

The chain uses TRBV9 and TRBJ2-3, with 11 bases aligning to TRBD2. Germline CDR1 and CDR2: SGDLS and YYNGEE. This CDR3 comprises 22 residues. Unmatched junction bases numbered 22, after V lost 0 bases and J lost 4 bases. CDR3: CASSVEYWGGSGRAQISDTQYF. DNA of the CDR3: TGTGCCAGCAGCGTAGAGTATTGGGGTGGTAGCGGGAGGGCCCAGATATCAGATACGCAGTATTTT.

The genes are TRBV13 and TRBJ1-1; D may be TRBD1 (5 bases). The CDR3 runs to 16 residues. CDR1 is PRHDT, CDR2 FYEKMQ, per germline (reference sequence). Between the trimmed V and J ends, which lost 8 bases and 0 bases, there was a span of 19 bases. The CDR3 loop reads CASHPPDSPMNTEAFF. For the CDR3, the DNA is TGTGCCAGCCACCCGCCCGACAGTCCAATGAACACTGAAGCTTTCTTT.

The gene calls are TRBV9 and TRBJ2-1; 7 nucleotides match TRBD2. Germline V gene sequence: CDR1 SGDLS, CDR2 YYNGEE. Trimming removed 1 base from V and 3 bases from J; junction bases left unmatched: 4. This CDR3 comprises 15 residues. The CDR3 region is CASSVSGTNYNEQFF. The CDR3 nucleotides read TGTGCCAGCAGCGTATCCGGGACTAACTACAATGAGCAGTTCTTC.

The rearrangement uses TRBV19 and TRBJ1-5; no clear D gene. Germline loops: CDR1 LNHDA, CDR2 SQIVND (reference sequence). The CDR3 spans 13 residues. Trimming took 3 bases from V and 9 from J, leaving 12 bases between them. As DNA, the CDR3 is TGTGCCAGTAGTATTAATCGACCAGGGCCCCAGCATTTT. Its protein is CASSINRPGPQHF.

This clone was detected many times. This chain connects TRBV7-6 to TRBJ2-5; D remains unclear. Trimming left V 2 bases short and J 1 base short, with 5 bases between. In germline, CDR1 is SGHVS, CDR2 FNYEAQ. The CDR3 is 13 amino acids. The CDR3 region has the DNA TGTGCCAGCAGCTTATACAGCCAAGAGACCCAGTACTTC. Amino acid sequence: CASSLYSQETQYF.

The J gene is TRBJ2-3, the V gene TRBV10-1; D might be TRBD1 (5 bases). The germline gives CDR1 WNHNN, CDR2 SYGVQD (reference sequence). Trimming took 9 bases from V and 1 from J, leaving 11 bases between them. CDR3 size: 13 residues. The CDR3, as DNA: TGCGCCAGTCAGGGCTTTGGCACAGATACGCAGTATTTT. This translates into CASQGFGTDTQYF.

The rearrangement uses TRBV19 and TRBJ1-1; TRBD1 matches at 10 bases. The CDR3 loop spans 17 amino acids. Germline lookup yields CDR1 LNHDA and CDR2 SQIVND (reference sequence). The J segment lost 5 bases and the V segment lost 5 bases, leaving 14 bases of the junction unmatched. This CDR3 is CASSPTWGQGRNTEAFF. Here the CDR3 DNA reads TGTGCCAGTAGTCCCACATGGGGACAGGGGAGAAATACTGAAGCTTTCTTT.

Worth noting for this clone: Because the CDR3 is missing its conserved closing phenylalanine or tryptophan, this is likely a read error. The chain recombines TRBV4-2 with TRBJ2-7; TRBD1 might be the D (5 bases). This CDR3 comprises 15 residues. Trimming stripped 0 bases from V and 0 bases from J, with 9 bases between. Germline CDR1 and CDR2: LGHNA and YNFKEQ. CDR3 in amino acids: CASSQEIDSSYEQYL. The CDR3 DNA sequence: TGTGCCAGCAGCCAAGAAATAGACAGCTCCTACGAGCAGTACCTC.

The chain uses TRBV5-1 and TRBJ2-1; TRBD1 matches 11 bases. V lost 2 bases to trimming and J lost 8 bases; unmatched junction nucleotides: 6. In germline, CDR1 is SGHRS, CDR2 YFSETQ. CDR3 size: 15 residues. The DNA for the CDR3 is TGCGCCAGCAGCTTAGGGACAGGGGGTGAGGATGAGCAGTTCTTC. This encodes CASSLGTGGEDEQFF.

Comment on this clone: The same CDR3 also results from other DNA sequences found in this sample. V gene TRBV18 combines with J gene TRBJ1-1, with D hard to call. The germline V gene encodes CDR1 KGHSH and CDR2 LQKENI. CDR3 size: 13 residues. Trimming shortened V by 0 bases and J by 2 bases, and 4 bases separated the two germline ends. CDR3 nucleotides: TGTGCCAGCTCACCACCGGGAAACACTGAAGCTTTCTTT. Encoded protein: CASSPPGNTEAFF.

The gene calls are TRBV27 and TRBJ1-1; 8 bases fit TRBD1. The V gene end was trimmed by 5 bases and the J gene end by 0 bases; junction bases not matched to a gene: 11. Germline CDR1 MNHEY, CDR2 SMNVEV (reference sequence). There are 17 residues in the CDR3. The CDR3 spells CASSRSTGAIMNTEAFF. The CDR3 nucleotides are TGTGCCAGCAGTAGATCGACAGGGGCGATTATGAACACTGAAGCTTTCTTT.

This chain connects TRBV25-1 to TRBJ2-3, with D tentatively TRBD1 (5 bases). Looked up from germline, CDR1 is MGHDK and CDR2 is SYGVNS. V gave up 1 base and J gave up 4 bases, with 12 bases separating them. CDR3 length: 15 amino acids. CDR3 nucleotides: TGTGCCAGCAGTGAATCTCAGGGCCGCGCAGATACGCAGTATTTT. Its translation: CASSESQGRADTQYF. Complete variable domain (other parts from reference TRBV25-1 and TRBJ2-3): EADIYQTPRYLVIGTGKKITLECSQTMGHDKMYWYQQDPGMELHLIHYSYGVNSTEKGDLSSESTVSRIRTEHFPLTLESARPSHTSQYLCASSESQGRADTQYFGPGTRLTVL.

In DNA form, the CDR3 reads TGTGCCAGCAGCTTGTTAGCGGGAGGCGGCGAGCAGTACTTC. Its protein product is CASSLLAGGGEQYF. The chain combines TRBV7-8 with TRBJ2-7; the match to TRBD2 covers 10 bases. CDR3 length: 14 amino acids. Trimming cost V 3 bases and J 6 bases; bases outside gene matches: 5. Germline loops: CDR1 SGHVS, CDR2 FQNEAQ.

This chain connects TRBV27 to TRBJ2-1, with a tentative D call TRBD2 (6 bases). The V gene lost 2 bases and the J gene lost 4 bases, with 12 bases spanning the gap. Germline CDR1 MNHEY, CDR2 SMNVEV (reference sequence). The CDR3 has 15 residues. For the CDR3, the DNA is TGTGCCAGCAGTTTAGACCGGGACTTATACAATGAGCAGTTCTTC. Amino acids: CASSLDRDLYNEQFF.

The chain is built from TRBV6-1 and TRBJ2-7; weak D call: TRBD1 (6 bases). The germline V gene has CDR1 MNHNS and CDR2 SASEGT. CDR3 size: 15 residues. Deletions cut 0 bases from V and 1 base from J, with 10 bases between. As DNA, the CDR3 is TGTGCCAGCAGTGAAGCACTGACAGGTTCCTACGAGCAGTACTTC. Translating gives CASSEALTGSYEQYF.

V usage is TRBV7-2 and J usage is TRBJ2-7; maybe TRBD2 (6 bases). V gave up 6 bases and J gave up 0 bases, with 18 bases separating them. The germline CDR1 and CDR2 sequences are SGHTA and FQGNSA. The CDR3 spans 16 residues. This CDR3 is CASSADYSAHSYEQYF. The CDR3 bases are TGTGCCAGCAGTGCGGACTACTCGGCCCACTCCTACGAGCAGTACTTC.

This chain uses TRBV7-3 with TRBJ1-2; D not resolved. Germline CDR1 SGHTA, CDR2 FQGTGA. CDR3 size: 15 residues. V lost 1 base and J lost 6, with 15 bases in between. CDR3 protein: CASSLSQSNWDGYTF. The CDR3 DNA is TGTGCCAGCAGCTTAAGTCAGAGTAATTGGGATGGCTACACCTTC.

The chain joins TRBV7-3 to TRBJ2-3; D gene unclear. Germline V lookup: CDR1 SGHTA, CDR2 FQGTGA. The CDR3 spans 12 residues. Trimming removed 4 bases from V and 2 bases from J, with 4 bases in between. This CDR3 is CASSSYTDTQYF. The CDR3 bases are TGTGCCAGCAGCTCTTACACAGATACGCAGTATTTT. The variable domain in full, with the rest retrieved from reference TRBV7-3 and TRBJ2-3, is GAGVSQTPSNKVTEKGKYVELRCDPISGHTALYWYRQSLGQGPEFLIYFQGTGAADDSGLPNDRFFAVRPEGSVSTLKIQRTERGDSAVYLCASSSYTDTQYFGPGTRLTVL.

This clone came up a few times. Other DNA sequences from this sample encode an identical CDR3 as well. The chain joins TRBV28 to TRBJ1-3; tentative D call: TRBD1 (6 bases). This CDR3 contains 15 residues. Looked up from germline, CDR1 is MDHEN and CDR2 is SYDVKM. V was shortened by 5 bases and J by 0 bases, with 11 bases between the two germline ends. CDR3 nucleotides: TGTGCCAGCAGTCGAGGGGGTGCCTCTGGAAACACCATATATTTT. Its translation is CASSRGGASGNTIYF.

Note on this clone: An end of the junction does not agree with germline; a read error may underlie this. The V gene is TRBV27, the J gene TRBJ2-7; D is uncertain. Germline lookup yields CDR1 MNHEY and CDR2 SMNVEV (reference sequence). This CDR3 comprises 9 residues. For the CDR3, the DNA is TGTGCCAGCAGTTTGTGGCAAGGTTTC. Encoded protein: CASSLWQGF.

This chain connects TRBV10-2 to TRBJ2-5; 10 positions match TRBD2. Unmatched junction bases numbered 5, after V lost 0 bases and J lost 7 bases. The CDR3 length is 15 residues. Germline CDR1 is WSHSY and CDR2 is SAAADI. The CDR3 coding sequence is TGCGCCAGCAGTGAGTCGGGACTAGCGAGGGGGACCCAGTACTTC. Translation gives CASSESGLARGTQYF.